The next 27 T cell receptor beta chains were all read from a single sample in a study of blood T cell repertoires in COVID-19. Repertoires were generated with immunoSEQ multiplex PCR, while TCRdb's copy carries only in-frame clones and drops some. The table records more than 110,000 clones, 70% to 80% of them present only once. The specimen was peripheral blood. The receptors derive from a man aged 55 to 70 with acute or convalescent COVID-19.

The genes are TRBV29-1 and TRBJ1-1; D unresolved. This CDR3 region has 12 residues. Trimming shortened V by 4 bases and J by 6 bases, and 12 bases separated the two germline ends. Germline V CDR1 and CDR2: SQVTM, ANQGSEA. CDR3 residues: CSVGRGVAEAFF. CDR3 in DNA: TGCAGCGTTGGGCGGGGTGTCGCTGAAGCTTTCTTT.

The rearrangement links TRBV3-1 (or the pseudogene TRBV3-2) to TRBJ1-6; D not certain. Per germline, CDR1 LGHDT and CDR2 YNNKEL (reference sequence). The CDR3 spans 14 residues. V dropped 1 base and J dropped 8 bases, with 9 bases sitting between them. Here the CDR3 reads CASSQVQFDSPLHF. CDR3 bases: TGTGCCAGCAGCCAAGTACAGTTTGATTCACCCCTCCACTTT.

The genes are TRBV5-1 and TRBJ2-2; 9 bases fit TRBD1. Germline CDR1 and CDR2: SGHRS and YFSETQ. The trim removed 0 bases at V and 6 bases at J, leaving 9 bases unmatched. The length of the CDR3 is 17 residues. The CDR3 sequence: CASSLVAGTGSAGELFF. As DNA, the CDR3 is TGCGCCAGCAGCTTGGTGGCCGGGACAGGGTCGGCCGGGGAGCTGTTTTTT.

The chain has TRBV4-2 and TRBJ1-2; 9 bases line up with TRBD1. The ends lost 0 bases at V and 6 bases at J; junction bases unmatched: 8. CDR1 and CDR2 from the germline V gene are LGHNA and YNFKEQ. The CDR3 totals 16 residues. The CDR3 coding sequence is TGTGCCAGCAGCCAAGAGGGAAGGACAGGGGCACATGGCTACACCTTC. This encodes CASSQEGRTGAHGYTF.

The chain couples TRBV23-1 to TRBJ1-5, with D maybe TRBD1 (5 bases). TRBV23-1 is flagged as an ORF with uncertain function. The germline V and J ends were trimmed by 4 bases and 2 bases, with 15 bases remaining between them. There are 16 residues in the CDR3. CDR3 region: CASSPQGSMGNQPQHF. The CDR3 DNA sequence: TGCGCCAGCAGTCCCCAGGGTAGCATGGGCAATCAGCCCCAGCATTTT.

V is TRBV4-3 and J is TRBJ2-1, with 9 bases lining up with TRBD2. The V gene's germline CDR1 is LGHNA and CDR2 YSLEER. The CDR3 has 15 residues. Trimming cost V 0 bases and J 8 bases; bases outside gene matches: 5. CDR3 DNA: TGCGCCAGCAGCCAAGAGAGGCTAGCGGGGTATGAGCAGTTCTTC. Encoded protein: CASSQERLAGYEQFF.

The V gene is TRBV19, the J gene TRBJ1-5, with D tentatively TRBD1 (6 bases). The V gene's germline CDR1 is LNHDA and CDR2 SQIVND (reference sequence). Trimming stripped 3 bases from V and 6 bases from J, with 18 bases between. CDR3 size: 16 residues. CDR3 residues: CASSITLRQGGQPQHF. CDR3 bases: TGTGCCAGTAGTATCACCTTGCGACAAGGGGGTCAGCCCCAGCATTTT.

V usage is TRBV27 and J usage is TRBJ1-6; D is uncertain. Deletions cut 2 bases from V and 8 bases from J, with 10 bases between. The CDR3 is made up of 14 amino acids. The germline V gene has CDR1 MNHEY and CDR2 SMNVEV (reference sequence). The CDR3 is CASSLGPDYSPLHF. CDR3 DNA: TGTGCCAGCAGTTTAGGCCCCGATTATTCACCCCTCCACTTT.

The J gene is TRBJ2-1, the V gene TRBV27; TRBD2 agrees at 13 bases. V shed 3 bases, J shed 4 bases, and the junction held 3 bases outside the gene matches. Germline-derived CDR1 and CDR2 are MNHEY and SMNVEV (reference sequence). The length of the CDR3 is 16 residues. CDR3 nucleotide sequence: TGTGCCAGCAGTTTCTCACTAGCGGGAGGGTACAATGAGCAGTTCTTC. This gives the protein CASSFSLAGGYNEQFF.

This clone has only one observation. The chain's CDR3 is CASSPTQGKKLFF. The CDR3 DNA follows: TGTGCCAGCAGCCCGACCCAGGGGAAAAAACTGTTTTTT. The chain links TRBV3-1 (or the pseudogene TRBV3-2) to TRBJ1-4; D might be TRBD1 (6 bases). The V end was cut by 4 bases, the J end by 9 bases, with 12 bases between. CDR3 length: 13 amino acids. Per the germline V gene, CDR1 is LGHDT and CDR2 is YNNKEL (reference sequence).

V and J are TRBV20-1 and TRBJ2-1; 8 positions agree with TRBD2. CDR1 and CDR2 from the germline V gene are DFQATT and SNEGSKA (reference sequence). The V gene end was trimmed by 3 bases and the J gene end by 4 bases; junction bases not matched to a gene: 5. There are 14 residues in the CDR3. The CDR3 is CSASREGQYNEQFF. CDR3 sequence (DNA): TGCAGTGCTAGTCGGGAGGGCCAGTACAATGAGCAGTTCTTC.

The V and J genes are TRBV4-2 and TRBJ2-7, with TRBD2 as a possible D gene (6 bases). Germline loops: CDR1 LGHNA, CDR2 YNFKEQ. The CDR3 consists of 16 residues. V lost 1 base, J lost 3 bases, and 16 bases lay in between. DNA of the CDR3: TGTGCCAGCAGCCAAGGTCTGTCGGGGGTGGACTACGAGCAGTACTTC. Translating gives CASSQGLSGVDYEQYF.

This rearrangement joins TRBV5-6 to TRBJ1-1, with D possibly being TRBD1 (5 bases). Germline lookup yields CDR1 SGHDT and CDR2 YYEEEE. The CDR3 contains 15 residues. V shed 3 bases and J shed 0 bases, with 12 bases lying between them. CDR3 in DNA: TGTGCCAGCAGCTCCCGGACAAGTATGAACACTGAAGCTTTCTTT. Translation gives CASSSRTSMNTEAFF.

V and J are TRBV4-3 and TRBJ2-4; the match to TRBD2 covers 10 bases. Per the germline V gene, CDR1 is LGHNA and CDR2 is YSLEER. Germline trimming cut 0 bases from V and 2 bases from J; bases unmatched to any gene: 10. The CDR3 spans 19 residues. CDR3 coding DNA: TGCGCCAGCAGCCAAGAATACGGAGCGGGAGGGATATCCAAAAACATTCAGTACTTC. Amino acids: CASSQEYGAGGISKNIQYF.

The V gene is TRBV3-1 (or the pseudogene TRBV3-2), the J gene TRBJ1-1; D might be TRBD1 (6 bases). The CDR3 has 13 amino acids. Trimming cost V 2 bases and J 8 bases, with 12 bases left between them. The germline CDR1 and CDR2 sequences are LGHDT and YNNKEL (reference sequence). The CDR3 DNA reads as TGTGCCAGCAGCCAAAGTGGAGGACAGGAAGCTTTCTTT. Its protein is CASSQSGGQEAFF.

The chain links TRBV7-3 to TRBJ1-1; TRBD1 is a possible D gene (6 bases). The germline V gene encodes CDR1 SGHTA and CDR2 FQGTGA. The CDR3 has 14 amino acids. Trimming removed 3 bases at V and 7 bases at J, with 15 bases between. CDR3 amino acids: CASSFTGADSEAFF. CDR3 nucleotides: TGTGCCAGCAGCTTTACGGGTGCGGACAGTGAAGCTTTCTTT. Variable domain in full (rest from reference TRBV7-3 and TRBJ1-1): GAGVSQTPSNKVTEKGKYVELRCDPISGHTALYWYRQSLGQGPEFLIYFQGTGAADDSGLPNDRFFAVRPEGSVSTLKIQRTERGDSAVYLCASSFTGADSEAFFGQGTRLTVV.

The chain uses TRBV3-1 (or the pseudogene TRBV3-2) and TRBJ1-4, with a tentative D call TRBD1 (6 bases). The CDR3 consists of 15 residues. Trimming shortened V by 4 bases and J by 0 bases, and 9 bases separated the two germline ends. Looked up from germline, CDR1 is LGHDT and CDR2 is YNNKEL (reference sequence). This CDR3 is CASSPRQATNEKLFF. The CDR3 DNA is TGTGCCAGCAGCCCTAGACAGGCAACTAATGAAAAACTGTTTTTT.

This clone showed up just a few times. This sequence joins TRBV28 and TRBJ1-4, with TRBD1 as a possible D gene (6 bases). The V end was cut by 11 bases, the J end by 0 bases, with 10 bases between. The CDR3 runs to 13 residues. Germline loops: CDR1 MDHEN, CDR2 SYDVKM. The CDR3 protein is CAAGAATNEKLFF. The CDR3 DNA is TGTGCCGCGGGGGCTGCAACTAATGAAAAACTGTTTTTT.

This clone showed up just once. This chain links TRBV27 with TRBJ1-5, with TRBD1 as a possible D gene (6 bases). Germline V CDR1 and CDR2: MNHEY, SMNVEV (reference sequence). The germline V and J ends were trimmed by 6 bases and 2 bases, with 11 bases remaining between them. This CDR3 is 14 amino acids long. CDR3 amino acids: CASSPGVGNQPQHF. Here the CDR3 DNA reads TGTGCCAGCAGCCCAGGGGTGGGCAATCAGCCCCAGCATTTT.

The chain combines TRBV9 with TRBJ1-1, with D possibly being TRBD1 (6 bases). The CDR3 spans 14 residues. The germline V and J ends were trimmed by 0 bases and 5 bases, with 11 bases remaining between them. Germline CDR1 SGDLS, CDR2 YYNGEE. CDR3 DNA: TGTGCCAGCAGCGTAGAGGGGAGGGGGACTGAAGCTTTCTTT. As protein: CASSVEGRGTEAFF.

The chain recombines TRBV9 with TRBJ1-1; the match to TRBD1 covers 7 bases. V lost 4 bases, J lost 0 bases, and 3 bases stayed unmatched. Germline V CDR1 and CDR2: SGDLS, YYNGEE. The CDR3 runs to 14 residues. CDR3 region: CASSWGTVNTEAFF. For the CDR3, the DNA is TGTGCCAGCAGCTGGGGGACAGTGAACACTGAAGCTTTCTTT.

The sample holds a few counts of this clone. The chain recombines TRBV3-1 (or the pseudogene TRBV3-2) with TRBJ2-7; TRBD2 aligns across 11 bases. The germline V gene encodes CDR1 LGHDT and CDR2 YNNKEL (reference sequence). The CDR3 totals 16 residues. The V and J ends lost 4 bases and 0 bases, in that order; junction bases with no gene match: 5. In DNA form, the CDR3 reads TGTGCCAGCAGCCCACGGACTAGCGGGTCCTCCTACGAGCAGTACTTC. It is translated as CASSPRTSGSSYEQYF.

This chain links TRBV7-8 with TRBJ1-2; D perhaps matches TRBD1 (5 bases). Trimming shortened V by 3 bases and J by 4 bases, and 9 bases separated the two germline ends. Per the germline V gene, CDR1 is SGHVS and CDR2 is FQNEAQ. This CDR3 is 13 amino acids long. The CDR3 loop is CASSFGGGYGYTF. The CDR3 DNA sequence: TGTGCCAGCAGCTTTGGGGGGGGCTATGGCTACACCTTC.

The chain recombines TRBV7-9 with TRBJ2-3; no clear D. The CDR3 spans 13 residues. Deletions cut 5 bases from V and 7 bases from J, with 13 bases between. Looked up from germline, CDR1 is SEHNR and CDR2 is FQNEAQ (reference sequence). The CDR3 protein is CASSRGSENTQYF. As DNA, the CDR3 is TGTGCCAGCAGCCGAGGATCGGAAAATACGCAGTATTTT.

This chain connects TRBV28 to TRBJ1-2, with 10 positions matching TRBD1. This CDR3 is 15 amino acids long. The germline gives CDR1 MDHEN, CDR2 SYDVKM. V lost 7 bases and J lost 4; bases outside the gene matches: 9. This CDR3 reads CASTHGGQGSYGYTF. The CDR3 DNA sequence: TGTGCCAGCACCCACGGGGGACAGGGGTCCTATGGCTACACCTTC.

The V gene is TRBV6-2 or TRBV6-3, the J gene TRBJ2-3, with D maybe TRBD1 (7 bases). This CDR3 comprises 16 residues. CDR1 is MNHEY, CDR2 SVGEGT, per germline. V was clipped by 0 bases and J by 2 bases, with 12 bases between them. CDR3 protein: CASSYSAGQITDTQYF. CDR3 bases: TGTGCCAGCAGTTACTCGGCGGGACAGATCACAGATACGCAGTATTTT.

This clone was seen a handful of times. J is TRBJ2-2 and V is TRBV11-3; D is unclear. Trimming removed 5 bases from V and 1 base from J, with 11 bases in between. Germline CDR1 and CDR2: SGHNT and YENEEA. The length of the CDR3 is 15 residues. CDR3 amino acids: CASSPTRLNTGELFF. The CDR3 DNA is TGTGCCAGCAGCCCGACACGGTTGAACACCGGGGAGCTGTTTTTT.